This T cell receptor (beta chain) appears in the sequencing data of a study of CD8 T cells in Susac syndrome. About the research overall: At blood draw, Susac syndrome patients were therapy-naive, on corticosteroids, or on intravenous immunoglobulin alone.

This clonotype was observed once. Its specificity is not known. RNA amounts of about 0.45 to 1 ug underwent reverse transcription with random hexamers. TCRdb re-called the immunoSEQ multiplex PCR reads through MiXCR, storing one row per CDR3 protein. The data show 140,000 or so distinct CDR3 sequences, about 94% seen once. CDR3 length equals 12 residues. From germline, CDR1 is SNHLY and CDR2 FYNNEI. J lost 5 bases, V lost 7 bases, and 4 bases had no gene match. The diagnostic criteria for definite or probable disease, as recently defined, were met by the patients with Susac syndrome. Study conclusions and caveats: The CD4+ T cell repertoires, which came from Susac syndrome patients, showed no sign of clonal expansion.

Sequencing used CD4+ T cells from PBMCs. The chain joins TRBV2 to TRBJ2-5; 7 nucleotides agree with TRBD2. The TCR sequence derives from a human donor with Susac syndrome. DNA for the CDR3: TGTGCCAGCACCTGGGAGGGGGAGACCCAGTACTTC. Translation gives CASTWEGETQYF.